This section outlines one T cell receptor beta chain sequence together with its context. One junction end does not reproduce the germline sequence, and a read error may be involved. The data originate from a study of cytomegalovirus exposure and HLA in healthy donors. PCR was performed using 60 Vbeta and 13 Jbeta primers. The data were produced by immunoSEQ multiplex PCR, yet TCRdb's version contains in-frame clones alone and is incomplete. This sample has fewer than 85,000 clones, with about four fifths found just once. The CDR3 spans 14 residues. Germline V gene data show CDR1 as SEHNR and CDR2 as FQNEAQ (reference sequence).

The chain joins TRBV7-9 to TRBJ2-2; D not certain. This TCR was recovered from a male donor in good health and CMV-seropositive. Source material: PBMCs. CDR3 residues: CSSSLVVDTGELFF. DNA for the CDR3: TGTTCCAGCAGCTTAGTTGTAGACACCGGGGAGCTGTTTTTT.